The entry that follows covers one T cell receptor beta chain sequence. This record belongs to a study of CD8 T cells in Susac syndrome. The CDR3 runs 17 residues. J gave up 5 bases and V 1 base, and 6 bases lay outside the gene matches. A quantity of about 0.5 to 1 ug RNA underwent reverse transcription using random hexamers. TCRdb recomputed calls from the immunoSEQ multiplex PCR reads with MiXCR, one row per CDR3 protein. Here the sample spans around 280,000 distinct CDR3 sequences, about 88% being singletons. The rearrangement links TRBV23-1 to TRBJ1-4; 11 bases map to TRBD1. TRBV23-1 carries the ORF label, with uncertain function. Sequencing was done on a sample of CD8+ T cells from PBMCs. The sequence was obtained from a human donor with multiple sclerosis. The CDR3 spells CASSQYPWDRGNEKLFF. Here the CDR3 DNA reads TGCGCCAGCAGTCAATATCCTTGGGACAGGGGGAATGAAAAACTGTTTTTT.